One TCR beta chain is described in this entry. Its antigen is as yet unknown. The sample comes from a study of T-cell reconstitution after alpha-beta-depleted transplantation in children. Study-wide points: Surviving recipient T cells and intrathymic progenitors accounted for some patients' high TCRbeta diversity at day 60. Where alpha-beta T cells came from about two months after transplant was reportedly several hundred expanded graft clones. When one year had passed after transplant, most T-cell counts and diversity came from newly produced T cells.

Germline assignment: CDR1 SEHNR and CDR2 FQNEAQ (reference sequence). There are 13 residues in the CDR3. Trimming removed 2 bases from V and 5 bases from J; junction bases left unmatched: 2. The TCRbeta library was prepared with unique molecular identifiers. MiXCR was run by TCRdb on the PCR reads, yielding one entry per CDR3 protein. The sample holds 450,000 to 700,000 distinct CDR3 sequences; around 27% are singletons and the top ten take about 35%. The clonotype originates from a boy under three years old with Wiskott-Aldrich syndrome, due to receive a stem cell transplant. Specimen: PBMCs, collected before TCRalphabeta/CD19-depleted stem cell transplant. This sequence joins TRBV7-9 and TRBJ1-1; 7 nucleotides match TRBD1. CDR3 protein: CASSLTGVTEAFF. DNA of the CDR3: TGTGCCAGCAGCTTAACAGGGGTAACTGAAGCTTTCTTT.